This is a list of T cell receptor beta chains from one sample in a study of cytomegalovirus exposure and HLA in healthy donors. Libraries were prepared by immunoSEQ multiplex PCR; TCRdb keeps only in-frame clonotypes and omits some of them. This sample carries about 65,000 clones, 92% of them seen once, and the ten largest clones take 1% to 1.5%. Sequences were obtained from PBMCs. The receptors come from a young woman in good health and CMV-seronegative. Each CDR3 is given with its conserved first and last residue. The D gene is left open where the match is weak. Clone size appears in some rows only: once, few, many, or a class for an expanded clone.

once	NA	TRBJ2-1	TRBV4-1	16	CASSTDRTLTKMRQFF	TGCGCCAGCAGCACAGACAGGACCCTTACAAAAATGAGGCAGTTCTTC
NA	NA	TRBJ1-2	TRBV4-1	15	CASSHSDGSLYGYTF	TGCGCCAGCAGCCACAGTGACGGGAGTCTCTATGGCTACACCTTC
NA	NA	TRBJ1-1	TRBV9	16	CASSLEGGRGWTEAFF	TGTGCCAGCAGCTTAGAGGGTGGCAGGGGTTGGACTGAAGCTTTCTTT
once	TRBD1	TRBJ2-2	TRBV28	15	CASRHRDRNTGELFF	TGTGCCAGCAGGCACAGGGACAGAAACACCGGGGAGCTGTTTTTT
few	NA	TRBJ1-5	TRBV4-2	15	CASSQARLGNQPQHF	TGTGCCAGCAGCCAAGCCCGACTTGGCAATCAGCCCCAGCATTTT
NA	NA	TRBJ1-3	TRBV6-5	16	CASSYWRGSSGNTIYF	TGTGCCAGCAGTTACTGGAGGGGAAGCTCTGGAAACACCATATATTTT
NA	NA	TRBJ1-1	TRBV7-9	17	CASSLIGHRPENTEAFF	TGTGCCAGCAGCTTAATCGGACACCGCCCTGAGAACACTGAAGCTTTCTTT
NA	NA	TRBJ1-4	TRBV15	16	CATSRDLRVAGEKLFF	TGTGCCACCAGCAGAGATTTGAGGGTGGCAGGAGAAAAACTGTTTTTT
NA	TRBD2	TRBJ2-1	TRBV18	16	CASSPLGAGVANEQFF	TGTGCCAGCTCACCACTGGGAGCGGGAGTAGCCAATGAGCAGTTCTTC
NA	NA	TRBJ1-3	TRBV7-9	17	CASSLVVTELSGNTIYF	TGTGCCAGCAGCTTAGTAGTGACAGAACTCTCTGGAAACACCATATATTTT
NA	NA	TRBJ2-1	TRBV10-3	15	CATMALVGSYNEQFF	TGTGCCACCATGGCGCTAGTGGGGAGTTACAATGAGCAGTTCTTC
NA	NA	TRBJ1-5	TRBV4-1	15	CASSQDGGDNQPQHF	TGCGCCAGCAGCCAGGACGGGGGGGACAATCAGCCCCAGCATTTT
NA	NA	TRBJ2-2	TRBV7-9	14	CASPGLGLAGELFF	TGTGCCAGCCCAGGACTCGGCCTCGCCGGGGAGCTGTTTTTT
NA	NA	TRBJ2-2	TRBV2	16	CASSEWRRTNTGELFF	TGTGCCAGCAGTGAATGGAGGAGGACGAACACCGGGGAGCTGTTTTTT
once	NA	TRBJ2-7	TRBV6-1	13	CASSLSGPYEQYF	TGTGCCAGCAGCCTGTCAGGTCCCTACGAGCAGTACTTC
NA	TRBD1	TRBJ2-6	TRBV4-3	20	CASSQEFGTAETSGANVLTF	TGCGCCAGCAGCCAAGAGTTTGGGACAGCGGAAACCTCTGGGGCCAACGTCCTGACTTTC
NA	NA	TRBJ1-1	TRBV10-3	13	CAISGQMNTEAFF	TGTGCCATCAGTGGGCAGATGAACACTGAAGCTTTCTTT
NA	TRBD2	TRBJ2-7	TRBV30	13	CAWTSGVSYEQYF	TGTGCCTGGACTAGCGGGGTATCCTACGAGCAGTACTTC
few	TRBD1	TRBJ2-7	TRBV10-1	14	CASSATDRAYEQYF	TGCGCCAGCAGTGCGACGGACAGGGCCTACGAGCAGTACTTC
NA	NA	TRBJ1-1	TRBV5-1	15	CASSLISGANTEAFF	TGCGCCAGCAGCTTGATTTCAGGGGCGAACACTGAAGCTTTCTTT
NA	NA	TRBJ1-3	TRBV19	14	CASSIGDTRNTIYF	TGTGCCAGTAGTATTGGGGACACCCGAAACACCATATATTTT
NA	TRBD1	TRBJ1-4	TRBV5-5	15	CASSRRQGSNEKLFF	TGTGCCAGCAGCAGAAGACAGGGCTCTAATGAAAAACTGTTTTTT
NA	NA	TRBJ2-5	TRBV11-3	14	CASSPPGSGETQYF	TGTGCCAGCAGCCCCCCGGGGTCCGGGGAGACCCAGTACTTC
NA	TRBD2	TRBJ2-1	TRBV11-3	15	CASSLEIAGHNEQFF	TGTGCCAGCAGCTTAGAAATAGCGGGGCACAATGAGCAGTTCTTC
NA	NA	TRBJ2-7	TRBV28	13	CASSLGQVGEQYF	TGTGCCAGCAGTTTAGGGCAGGTCGGCGAGCAGTACTTC
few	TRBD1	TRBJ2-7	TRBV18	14	CASSSNHRGGEQYF	TGTGCCAGCTCATCCAACCACAGGGGTGGCGAGCAGTACTTC
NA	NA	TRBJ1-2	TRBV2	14	CASSARQSNYGYTF	TGTGCCAGCAGCGCCCGACAGTCTAACTATGGCTACACCTTC
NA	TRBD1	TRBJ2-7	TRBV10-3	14	CAISDLQGAREQYF	TGTGCCATCAGTGATTTACAGGGGGCGAGGGAGCAGTACTTC
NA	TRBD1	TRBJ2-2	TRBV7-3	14	CASSRDRVVGELFF	TGTGCCAGCAGCCGGGACAGGGTGGTGGGGGAGCTGTTTTTT
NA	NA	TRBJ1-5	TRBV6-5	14	CASAAGSGNQPQHF	TGTGCCAGCGCAGCGGGGTCCGGTAATCAGCCCCAGCATTTT
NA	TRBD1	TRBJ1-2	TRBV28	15	CASSLSETGFYGYTF	TGTGCCAGCAGTTTATCTGAGACAGGGTTCTATGGCTACACCTTC
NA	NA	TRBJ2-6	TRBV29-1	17	CSVAGGVTGVGANVLTF	TGCAGCGTTGCGGGGGGGGTAACAGGGGTGGGGGCCAACGTCCTGACTTTC